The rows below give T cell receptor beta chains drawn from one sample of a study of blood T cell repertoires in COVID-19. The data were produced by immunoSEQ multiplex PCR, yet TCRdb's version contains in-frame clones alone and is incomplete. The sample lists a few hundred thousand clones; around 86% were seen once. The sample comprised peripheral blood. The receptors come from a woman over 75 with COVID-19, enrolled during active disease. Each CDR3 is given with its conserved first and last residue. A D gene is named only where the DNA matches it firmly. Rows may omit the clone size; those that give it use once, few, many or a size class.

CASSFPTGGDGYTF | TGTGCCAGCAGCTTTCCGACAGGGGGAGATGGCTACACCTTC | - | TRBD1 | TRBJ1-2 | TRBV7-3
CASSHTGVQETQYF | TGTGCCAGCTCACATACAGGGGTTCAAGAGACCCAGTACTTC | - | TRBD1 | TRBJ2-5 | TRBV18
CASSQTTTGGNEKLFF | TGTGCCAGCAGCCAAACCACGACAGGGGGCAATGAAAAACTGTTTTTT | - | TRBD1 | TRBJ1-4 | TRBV4-2
CASSQGQGVYEQYF | TGCGCCAGCAGCCAGGGACAGGGGGTTTACGAGCAGTACTTC | - | TRBD1 | TRBJ2-7 | TRBV5-1
CASSFPSGGARRCEQYF | TGTGCCAGCAGCTTTCCCTCGGGGGGAGCCCGGAGGTGCGAGCAGTACTTC | once | TRBD2 | TRBJ2-7 | TRBV5-6
CASSFLPGTEAFF | TGTGCCAGCAGCTTTTTGCCCGGCACTGAAGCTTTCTTT | - | - | TRBJ1-1 | TRBV7-9
CASSLPIWTGYTEAFF | TGTGCCAGCAGCCTACCGATTTGGACAGGATACACTGAAGCTTTCTTT | - | TRBD1 | TRBJ1-1 | TRBV11-2
CASSNSDRVGAYEQYF | TGTGCCAGCAGTAACAGCGACAGGGTAGGGGCCTACGAGCAGTACTTC | - | TRBD1 | TRBJ2-7 | TRBV5-5
CASSQGDRGGNTIYF | TGTGCCAGCAGCCAGGGAGACAGGGGCGGAAACACCATATATTTT | - | TRBD1 | TRBJ1-3 | TRBV3-1/TRBV3-2
CSAGGSSPLHF | TGCAGTGCAGGGGGAAGTTCACCCCTCCACTTT | few | - | TRBJ1-6 | TRBV20-1
CASSRSVSQPQHF | TGTGCCAGCAGCCGTAGCGTATCCCAGCCCCAGCATTTT | - | - | TRBJ1-5 | TRBV7-8
CASSYSTALDQPQHF | TGTGCCAGCAGTTACTCGACAGCCCTTGATCAGCCCCAGCATTTT | - | - | TRBJ1-5 | TRBV6-6
CASSDRLAVSYEQYF | TGTGCCAGCAGTGATCGGCTAGCGGTCTCCTACGAGCAGTACTTC | - | TRBD2 | TRBJ2-7 | TRBV2
CASSSAYRGLGTEAFF | TGTGCCAGCAGTTCGGCCTACAGGGGGCTGGGCACTGAAGCTTTCTTT | few | TRBD1 | TRBJ1-1 | TRBV6-2/TRBV6-3
CASSLQSSTDTQYF | TGTGCCAGCAGTTTACAGTCTAGCACAGATACGCAGTATTTT | - | - | TRBJ2-3 | TRBV6-5
CASSQETRADEKLFF | TGCGCCAGCAGCCAAGAAACCAGGGCGGATGAAAAACTGTTTTTT | - | - | TRBJ1-4 | TRBV4-1
CASSLGRANQPQHF | TGTGCCAGCAGCTTAGGCAGGGCCAATCAGCCCCAGCATTTT | once | - | TRBJ1-5 | TRBV7-9
CASSLEQGWDTEAFF | TGTGCCAGCAGCTTAGAGCAGGGATGGGACACTGAAGCTTTCTTT | - | - | TRBJ1-1 | TRBV7-8
CASSATWSSNTEAFF | TGTGCCAGCAGCGCAACTTGGTCCTCGAACACTGAAGCTTTCTTT | - | - | TRBJ1-1 | TRBV6-5
CASSPRDRGLSTDTQYF | TGTGCCAGCAGCCCCCGGGACAGGGGCCTTAGCACAGATACGCAGTATTTT | - | TRBD1 | TRBJ2-3 | TRBV4-2
CAISDWGGNTEAFF | TGTGCCATCAGTGACTGGGGCGGGAACACTGAAGCTTTCTTT | once | - | TRBJ1-1 | TRBV10-3
CASSLDRGSEQYF | TGTGCCAGCAGCTTAGATCGGGGGAGCGAGCAGTACTTC | - | - | TRBJ2-7 | TRBV11-2
CASSPGTGGDGYTF | TGTGCCAGCAGTCCGGGAACAGGGGGCGATGGCTACACCTTC | - | TRBD1 | TRBJ1-2 | TRBV6-5
CASSVRAGINQPQHF | TGTGCCAGCAGTGTCAGGGCAGGGATAAATCAGCCCCAGCATTTT | - | - | TRBJ1-5 | TRBV6-4
CASSQSPGAEGYTF | TGTGCCAGCAGCCAAAGCCCAGGGGCTGAGGGCTACACCTTC | - | - | TRBJ1-2 | TRBV3-1/TRBV3-2
CASSTPRGGVETQYF | TGTGCCAGCAGTACCCCGCGAGGGGGAGTGGAGACCCAGTACTTC | - | - | TRBJ2-5 | TRBV28
CASSPQGSTETQYF | TGTGCCAGCAGCCCACAGGGGTCTACTGAGACCCAGTACTTC | - | TRBD1 | TRBJ2-5 | TRBV7-3
CASRDREAFF | TGTGCCAGCAGGGACAGAGAAGCTTTCTTT | once | - | TRBJ1-1 | TRBV6-6
CASSSSGSGDRIQYF | TGTGCCAGCAGTTCTAGCGGGAGTGGGGACCGCATTCAGTACTTC | - | TRBD2 | TRBJ2-4 | TRBV6-5